This TCR beta chain comes out of a study of shared clonotypes between healthy human individuals. Study results and caveats: In contrast to clonotypes shared by all four donors, non-shared clonotypes had lower generation probabilities.

From germline, CDR1 is SGHNT and CDR2 YYREEE (reference sequence). With 6 bases removed from V and 0 bases from J, the gap between germline ends came to 16 bases. This CDR3 region has 15 residues. To note about this clone: No antigen is known for it.

Genomic DNA of every subset was divided equally among multiple immunoSEQ plates. Assay: immunoSEQ multiplex PCR; the TCRdb copy retains only in-frame clones and omits some. The table records roughly 2 million clones, around 95% of them present only once. The sequence came from a young man in good health. The rearrangement joins TRBV5-4 to TRBJ2-7; possible D gene TRBD2, 5 bases. The specimen sequenced was naive CD4+ T cells sorted from blood. Subset of the sample: CD45RA+ positively selected. CDR3 sequence (DNA): TGTGCCAGCACCGAGGGTGGCAAGAGCTCCTACGAGCAGTACTTC. Amino acid sequence: CASTEGGKSSYEQYF.